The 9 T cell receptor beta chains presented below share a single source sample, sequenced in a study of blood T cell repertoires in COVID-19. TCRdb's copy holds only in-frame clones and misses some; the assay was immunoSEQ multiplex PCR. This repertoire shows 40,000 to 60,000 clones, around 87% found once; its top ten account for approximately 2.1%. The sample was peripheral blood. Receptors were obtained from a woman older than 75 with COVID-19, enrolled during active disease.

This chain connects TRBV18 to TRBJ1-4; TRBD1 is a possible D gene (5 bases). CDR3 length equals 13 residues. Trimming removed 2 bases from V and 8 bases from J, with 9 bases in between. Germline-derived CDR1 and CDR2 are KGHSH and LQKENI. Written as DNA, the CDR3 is TGTGCCAGCTCACCAAAGGGGTACGAAAAACTGTTTTTT. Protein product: CASSPKGYEKLFF.

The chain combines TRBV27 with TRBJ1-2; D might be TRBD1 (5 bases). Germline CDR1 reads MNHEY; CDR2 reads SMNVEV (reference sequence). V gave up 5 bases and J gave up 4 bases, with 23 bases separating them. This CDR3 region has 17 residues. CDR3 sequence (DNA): TGTGCCAGCAGTCCCTCCGCCGGGCAGGGAAGGGTCTATGGCTACACCTTC. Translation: CASSPSAGQGRVYGYTF.

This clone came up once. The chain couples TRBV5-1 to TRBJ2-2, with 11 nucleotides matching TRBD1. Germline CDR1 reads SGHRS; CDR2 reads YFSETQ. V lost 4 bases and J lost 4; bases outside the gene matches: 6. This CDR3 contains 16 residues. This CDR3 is CASSPRDRGITGELFF. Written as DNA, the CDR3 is TGCGCCAGCAGCCCACGGGACAGGGGGATCACCGGGGAGCTGTTTTTT.

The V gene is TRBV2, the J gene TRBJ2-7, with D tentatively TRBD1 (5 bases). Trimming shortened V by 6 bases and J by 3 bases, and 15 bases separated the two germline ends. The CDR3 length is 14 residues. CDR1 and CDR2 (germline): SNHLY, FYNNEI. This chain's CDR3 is CASSTQGDDYEQYF. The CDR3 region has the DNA TGTGCCAGCAGCACCCAGGGTGACGACTACGAGCAGTACTTC.

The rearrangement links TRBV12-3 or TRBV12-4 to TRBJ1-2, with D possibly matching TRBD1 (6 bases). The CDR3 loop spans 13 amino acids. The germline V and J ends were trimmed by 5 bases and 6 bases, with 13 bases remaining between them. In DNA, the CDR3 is TGTGCCAGCAGTATCGGACAGATAGATGGCTACACCTTC. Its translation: CASSIGQIDGYTF.

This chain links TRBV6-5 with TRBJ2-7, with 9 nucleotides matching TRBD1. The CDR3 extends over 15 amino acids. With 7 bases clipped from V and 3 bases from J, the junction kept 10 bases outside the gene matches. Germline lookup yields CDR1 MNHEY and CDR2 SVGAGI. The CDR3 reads CASNRRQGDLYEQYF. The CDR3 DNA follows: TGTGCCAGCAACCGACGACAGGGGGACCTCTACGAGCAGTACTTC.

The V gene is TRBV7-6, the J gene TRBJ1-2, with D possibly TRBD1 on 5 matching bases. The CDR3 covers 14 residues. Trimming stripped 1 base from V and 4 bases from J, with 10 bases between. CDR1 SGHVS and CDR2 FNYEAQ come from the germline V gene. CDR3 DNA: TGTGCCAGCAGCTTAGGTGGGGGGACCTATGGCTACACCTTC. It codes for CASSLGGGTYGYTF.

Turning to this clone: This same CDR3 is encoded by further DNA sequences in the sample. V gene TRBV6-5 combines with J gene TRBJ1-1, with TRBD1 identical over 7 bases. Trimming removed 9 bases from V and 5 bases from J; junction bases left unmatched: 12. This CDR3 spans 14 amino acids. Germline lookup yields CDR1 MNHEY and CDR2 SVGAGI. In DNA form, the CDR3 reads TGTGCCAGTAAGATTCTACAGGGGAATACTGAAGCTTTCTTT. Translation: CASKILQGNTEAFF.

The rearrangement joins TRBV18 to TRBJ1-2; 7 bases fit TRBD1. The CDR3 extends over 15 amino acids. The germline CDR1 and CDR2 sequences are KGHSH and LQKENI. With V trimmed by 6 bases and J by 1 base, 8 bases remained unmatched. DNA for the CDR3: TGTGCCAGCTCCACCCTACGGGACAGTAACTATGGCTACACCTTC. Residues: CASSTLRDSNYGYTF.